This TCR beta chain was retrieved from a study of blood T cell repertoires in COVID-19. TCRdb's copy holds only in-frame clones and misses some; the assay was immunoSEQ multiplex PCR. The repertoire has 150,000 or so clones, less than 90% of them found once; the top ten carry 3.5% to 4%. The germline V gene encodes CDR1 SGHRS and CDR2 YFSETQ. The CDR3 loop spans 15 amino acids. V was shortened by 2 bases and J by 5 bases, with 16 bases between the two germline ends. V gene TRBV5-1 combines with J gene TRBJ1-2; a possible D gene is TRBD1 (5 bases). The sequenced sample consisted of peripheral blood. The sequence came from a woman in her sixties or seventies with acute or convalescent COVID-19. The CDR3 DNA sequence: TGCGCCAGCAGCTTAACTGGGGAGGGGCATTATGGCTACACCTTC. It encodes CASSLTGEGHYGYTF.